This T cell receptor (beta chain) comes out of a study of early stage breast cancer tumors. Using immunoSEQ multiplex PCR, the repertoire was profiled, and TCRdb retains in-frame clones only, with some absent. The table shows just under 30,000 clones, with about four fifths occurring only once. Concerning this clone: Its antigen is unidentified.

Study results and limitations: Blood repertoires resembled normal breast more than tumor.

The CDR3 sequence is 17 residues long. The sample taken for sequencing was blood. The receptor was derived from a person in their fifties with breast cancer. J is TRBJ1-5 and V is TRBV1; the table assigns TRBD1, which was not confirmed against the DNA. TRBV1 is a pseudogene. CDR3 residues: CTSSQDHRQGSNQPQHF. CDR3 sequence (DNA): TGCACCAGCAGCCAAGATCATCGACAGGGGAGCAATCAGCCCCAGCATTTT.